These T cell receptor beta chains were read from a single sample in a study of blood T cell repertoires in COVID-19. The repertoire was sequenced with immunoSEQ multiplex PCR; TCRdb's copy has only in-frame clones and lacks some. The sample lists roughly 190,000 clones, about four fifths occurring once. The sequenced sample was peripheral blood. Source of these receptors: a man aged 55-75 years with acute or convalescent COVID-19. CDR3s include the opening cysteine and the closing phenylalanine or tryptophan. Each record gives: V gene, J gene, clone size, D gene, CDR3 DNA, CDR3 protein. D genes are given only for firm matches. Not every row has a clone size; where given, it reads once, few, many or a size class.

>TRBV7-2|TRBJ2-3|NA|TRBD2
TGTGCCAGCAGCTTATCTTTCAGTAGCGGGGGAACAGATACGCAGTATTTT
CASSLSFSSGGTDTQYF
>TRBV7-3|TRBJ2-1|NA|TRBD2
TGTGCCAGCAGCTTAGCGGGGGGGCCCTACAATGAGCAGTTCTTC
CASSLAGGPYNEQFF
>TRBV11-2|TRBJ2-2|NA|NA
TGTGCCAGCAGCTCAGGGGTCGGGGAGCTGTTTTTT
CASSSGVGELFF
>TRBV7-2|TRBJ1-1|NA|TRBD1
TGTGCCAGCAGCCGGACAGGGGAAAAGATTAGGACTGAAGCTTTCTTT
CASSRTGEKIRTEAFF
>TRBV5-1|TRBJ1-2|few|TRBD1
TGCGCCAGCAGCTTCGGTGCAGGGGGAGGCTATGGCTACACCTTC
CASSFGAGGGYGYTF
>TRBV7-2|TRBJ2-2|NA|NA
TGTGCCAGCAGCTTTACTGTGAACACCGGGGAGCTGTTTTTT
CASSFTVNTGELFF
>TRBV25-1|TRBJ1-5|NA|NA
TGTGCCAGCAGTGAACCAGGGGGCAATCAGCCCCAGCATTTT
CASSEPGGNQPQHF
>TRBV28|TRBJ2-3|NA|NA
TGTGCCAGCGGGGGACCGGGGGCGGGGGCGACAGATACGCAGTATTTT
CASGGPGAGATDTQYF
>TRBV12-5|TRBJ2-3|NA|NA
TGTGCTAGTGGTTCGAATCTAGCGGATACGCAGTATTTT
CASGSNLADTQYF
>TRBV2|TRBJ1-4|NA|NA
TGTGCCAGCAGTGAAGGTTGGACAGCTAATGAAAAACTGTTTTTT
CASSEGWTANEKLFF
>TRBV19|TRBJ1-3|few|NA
TGTGCCAGTAACCCCGACCCTGGACAGTTTCGAAACACCATATATTTT
CASNPDPGQFRNTIYF
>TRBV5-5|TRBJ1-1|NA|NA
TGTGCCAGCAGCTTTGTTGGGGGGACTGAAGCTTTCTTT
CASSFVGGTEAFF
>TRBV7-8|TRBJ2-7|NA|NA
TGTGCCAGCAGCTTAGCGCGGAACTACGAGCAGTACTTC
CASSLARNYEQYF
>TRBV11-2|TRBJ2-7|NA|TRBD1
TGTGCCAGCAGCTCAGGGAGTAGGGGACAGGTCTACGAGCAGTACTTC
CASSSGSRGQVYEQYF
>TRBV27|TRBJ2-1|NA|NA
TGTGCCAGCAGTCTTTACAATGAGCAGTTCTTC
CASSLYNEQFF
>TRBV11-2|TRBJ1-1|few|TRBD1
TGTGCCAGCAGCTTAGAGCTTAGGGGGCGAGCTGAAGCTTTCTTT
CASSLELRGRAEAFF